One sample yielded the 6 T cell receptor beta chains listed below, sequenced in a study of graft-versus-host responses after intestinal transplantation (dated by TCRdb to about 2021). Libraries were built with the immunoSEQ multiplex PCR assay. TCRdb took over this immuneACCESS table, retaining in-frame rearrangements with V and J assigned. Such tables are incomplete; in checked studies, under half of the missing clones stem from an unresolved V gene, and the remainder is unexplained. Recorded for this sample are over 70,000 clones; 83% of them occurred a single time. About 18% of the sample is held by the ten biggest clonotypes. The time point tag for this specimen amounts to: cells obtained before transplantation from donor or recipient. Their antigens are not known. Material: unstimulated CD8+ T cells sorted from spleen or lymph node cells, obtained before intestinal transplant. These receptors were taken from a human donor who received an intestinal transplant.

The V call is TRBV7-2, the J call TRBJ1-1; TRBD1 agrees at 7 bases. Per germline, CDR1 SGHTA and CDR2 FQGNSA. V shed 1 base and J 5 bases; nucleotides not matched to a gene: 4. The CDR3 runs to 14 residues. CDR3 sequence (DNA): TGTGCCAGCAGCTTAGGATTCAGGGGGACTGAAGCTTTCTTT. Translated, it gives CASSLGFRGTEAFF. The full variable domain, its missing parts supplied by reference TRBV7-2 and TRBJ1-1, is GAGVSQSPSNKVTEKGKDVELRCDPISGHTALYWYRQSLGQGLEFLIYFQGNSAPDKSGLPSDRFSAERTGGSVSTLTIQRTQQEDSAVYLCASSLGFRGTEAFFGQGTRLTVV.

V gene TRBV9 combines with J gene TRBJ2-1; D uncertain. CDR1 is SGDLS, CDR2 YYNGEE, per germline. With 4 bases removed from V and 7 bases from J, the gap between germline ends came to 24 bases. The CDR3 extends over 17 amino acids. CDR3 in DNA: TGTGCCAGCAGCCCCCAACACCGGATCATTCAAGAAAATGAGCAGTTCTTC. Translation: CASSPQHRIIQENEQFF.

This rearrangement joins TRBV13 to TRBJ2-2, with TRBD2 matching 13 bases. The V and J ends lost 4 bases and 7 bases, in that order; junction bases with no gene match: 15. Germline lookup yields CDR1 PRHDT and CDR2 FYEKMQ (reference sequence). The CDR3 loop spans 19 amino acids. Written as DNA, the CDR3 is TGTGCCAGCAGCTGCCTCCCGGGACTAGCGGGAAGGTTGGGCGGGGAGCTGTTTTTT. This translates into CASSCLPGLAGRLGGELFF.

This rearrangement joins TRBV7-3 to TRBJ2-3, with D tentatively TRBD2 (6 bases). The CDR3 has 14 residues. Germline V CDR1 and CDR2: SGHTA, FQGTGA. The V gene lost 7 bases and the J gene lost 4 bases, with 15 bases spanning the gap. The CDR3 nucleotides are TGTGCCAGCACGAGGGGCAGGGAGGCAGATACGCAGTATTTT. It translates to CASTRGREADTQYF.

V is TRBV9 and J is TRBJ2-1; 7 bases are shared with TRBD2. The trim removed 3 bases at V and 3 bases at J, leaving 15 bases unmatched. Germline loops: CDR1 SGDLS, CDR2 YYNGEE. This CDR3 is built from 18 residues. The CDR3 sequence: CASSAHLGETSSYNEQFF. The CDR3 DNA sequence: TGTGCCAGCAGCGCCCACTTGGGAGAGACTAGCAGCTACAATGAGCAGTTCTTC.

The chain employs TRBV27 and TRBJ2-7, with D unresolved. The V end lost 5 bases, the J end lost 5 bases, and 7 bases lay between the germline ends. CDR1 MNHEY and CDR2 SMNVEV come from the germline V gene (reference sequence). The length of the CDR3 is 11 residues. As DNA, the CDR3 is TGTGCCAGCAGTGCAGGACACGAGCAGTACTTC. Residues: CASSAGHEQYF.